This paragraph reports one T cell receptor beta chain. The table lists this clonotype with many counts. No antigen is known for it. It has no much larger one-base neighbor in the sample; base qualities were not kept. Libraries were made using RACE. The sequencer was a NextSeq 500. Library preparation attached unique molecular identifiers to individual cDNA molecules for quantitative, reproducible TCR counting. Each blood RNA sample was used to sequence both TCR alpha and TCR beta chains. Per the authors' processing: Samples had a median of about 90,000 TCRs, with a range from 23,224 to 690,600. The Decombinator software suite was used to annotate the V, J and CDR3 of the TCR reads. For the PS versus PT1 abundance plots, all samples were subsampled to the same number of TCRs (28,000). TCRs were defined as expanded if absent before sensitization and observed at least eight times at the 2-week time point. TCRdb redid the processing of the public reads, applying fastp at Q25 and MiXCR, and retained in-frame beta chains. Records with the same CDR3 protein are collapsed into one entry carrying the most frequent genes and DNA. TCRdb, not the original authors, processed these V and J calls. The sample includes 110,000 or so distinct CDR3 sequences, with 9.2% observed a single time. The ten largest make up 3% to 3.5% of the sample.

Taken with the paper, the label for time point translates to: patch test 2, 6 weeks after DPC sensitization. Sample treatment or condition, as interpreted from the label and publication: therapeutic diphenylcyclopropenone sensitization with weekly scalp DPC. At every patch-test visit, the blood draw took place before the patch test was put on. Patients were considered eligible if aged 18 to 70, diagnosed with alopecia and deemed suitable for DPC therapy, and patients were excluded if pregnant. Total RNA was extracted from unfractionated whole blood that had been collected in Tempus Blood RNA tubes. This sample is drawn from a study of human T cells and chemical hapten exposure (dated by TCRdb to the early 2020s). Broadly, across the study: For sensitization, 2% DPC in acetone was applied to a 2 cm by 2 cm area of upper inner arm skin. Throughout the study period of 20 to 25 weeks, patients also received therapeutic DPC doses to the scalp every week. Blood samples were taken from patients before sensitization (week 0) and at 2, 6 and about 24 weeks after DPC sensitization. For TCR sequencing, blood came from 25 to 35 alopecia patients at anywhere from one to four time points (pre-sensitization, 2, 6 and 24 weeks). The mostly female patient cohort included alopecia areata with under or over 50% scalp involvement, alopecia totalis and alopecia universalis. The libraries were sequenced as a pool, and the TCR yield per sample differed mostly because of small variations in library volumes within the pool. Patch tests used Finn chambers with 0.01% DPC on the upper back, scored after 6 days by International Contact Dermatitis Research Group standards. This study followed changes in the peripheral blood TCR repertoire in vivo during primary and secondary sensitization of alopecia patients to the hapten diphenylcyclopropenone (DPC). Beyond this particular receptor, the publication reports: DPC sensitization did not change how many TCRs were above 1 in 1000 frequency, and no evidence was found of alterations in global repertoire structure. Because every patient had alopecia, a presumed autoimmune disease, the patients' immune response might differ from that of healthy individuals. Significantly more large CDR3 similarity clusters were formed by expanded TCRs than by pre-sensitization or healthy control sets, consistent with antigen-driven responses. The number of PT1 expanded TCRs positively correlated with patch test score, significant at thresholds 8, 16 and 32 but not 4. Repeated subsampling changed both the strength of the expansion versus patch-test correlation and the threshold at which the correlation became significant.

V trim: 6 bases; J trim: 5 bases; unmatched bases: 14. The germline V gene (reference sequence) sets CDR1 to DFQATT and CDR2 to SNEGSKA. Counted from cysteine to phenylalanine, this CDR3 has 16 amino acids. Left in the record is the CDR3 DNA by itself, 48 bases read in frame from the first base. This material consisted of whole blood, taken in connection with sensitization to the hapten diphenylcyclopropenone (DPC). The origin of this receptor is a woman aged 35 to 49 with alopecia areata. Some clones in this sample may be carry-over from other donors' samples. The sequence links TRBV20-1 to TRBJ1-4; 8 nucleotides in the junction match TRBD1. The bases are TGCAGTGCCGCCAGACAGGGGACCTCTCGAAATGAAAAACTGTTTTTT. This codes for CSAARQGTSRNEKLFF.